The 19 T cell receptor beta chains in this list originate from one sample, sequenced in a study of shared clonotypes between healthy human individuals. Measured with immunoSEQ multiplex PCR; TCRdb has only the in-frame clones, and not every one. The sample has about 2.4 million clones; roughly 93% are singletons. The sample comprised naive CD4+ T cells from PBMCs. Subset noted: CD45RA+ positively selected. The receptors shown here come from a man aged 18 to 29 in good health. Some clones in this sample may be carry-over from other donors' samples.

The genes are TRBV7-3 and TRBJ2-5, with unresolved D. Looked up from germline, CDR1 is SGHTA and CDR2 is FQGTGA. V lost 0 bases to trimming and J lost 4 bases, with 6 bases between them. The CDR3 length is 13 residues. As DNA, the CDR3 is TGTGCCAGCAGCTTAACTAGCTCAGAGACCCAGTACTTC. Protein product: CASSLTSSETQYF.

The chain joins TRBV5-1 to TRBJ2-5; D might be TRBD2 (5 bases). The germline V gene has CDR1 SGHRS and CDR2 YFSETQ. There are 13 residues in the CDR3. V was pared by 4 bases and J by 3 bases, with 10 bases between. The CDR3 protein is CASSPGDKETQYF. CDR3 in DNA: TGCGCCAGCAGCCCCGGGGATAAAGAGACCCAGTACTTC.

The chain uses TRBV6-6 and TRBJ2-3; D is unclear. The germline V and J ends were trimmed by 6 bases and 2 bases, with 12 bases remaining between them. CDR1 and CDR2 (germline): MNHNY, SVGAGI (reference sequence). There are 14 residues in the CDR3. The CDR3 protein is CASSYGPNTDTQYF. CDR3 DNA sequence: TGTGCCAGCAGCTACGGACCTAACACAGATACGCAGTATTTT.

Here the CDR3 DNA reads TGCGCCAGCAGCTTGCTGGGACTAGCGGGAGGGCCGAACGAGCAGTACTTC. It encodes CASSLLGLAGGPNEQYF. V usage is TRBV5-1 and J usage is TRBJ2-7; TRBD2 aligns across 16 bases. With V trimmed by 1 base and J by 5 bases, 6 bases remained unmatched. The CDR3 has 17 residues. Germline assignment: CDR1 SGHRS and CDR2 YFSETQ. Based on the CDR3 plus reference TRBV5-1 and TRBJ2-7, the full variable domain is KAGVTQTPRYLIKTRGQQVTLSCSPISGHRSVSWYQQTPGQGLQFLFEYFSETQRNKGNFPGRFSGRQFSNSRSEMNVSTLELGDSALYLCASSLLGLAGGPNEQYFGPGTRLTVT.

The rearrangement joins TRBV6-5 to TRBJ1-2; maybe TRBD1 (5 bases). The CDR3 is 14 amino acids. Trimming left V 5 bases short and J 7 bases short, with 17 bases between. The germline gives CDR1 MNHEY, CDR2 SVGAGI. CDR3 DNA: TGTGCCAGCAGTCCAGGGCTGGGGAGTTTTGGCTACACCTTC. This gives the protein CASSPGLGSFGYTF.

The chain carries TRBV7-9 and TRBJ2-7; 7 bases fit TRBD1. CDR3 length: 17 amino acids. V was pared by 5 bases and J by 3 bases, with 16 bases of the junction left unmatched. Germline CDR1 and CDR2: SEHNR and FQNEAQ (reference sequence). CDR3 protein: CASSPGGKAGFDYEQYF. CDR3 nucleotide sequence: TGTGCCAGCAGCCCAGGGGGTAAGGCAGGGTTTGACTACGAGCAGTACTTC.

About this clone: Distinct nucleotide sequences in the sample also encode this CDR3. The CDR3: CASSGGGSSTDTQYF. DNA of the CDR3: TGTGCCAGCTCAGGGGGCGGAAGTAGCACAGATACGCAGTATTTT. V is TRBV28 and J is TRBJ2-3; TRBD1 matches at 8 bases. CDR1 and CDR2 (germline): MDHEN, SYDVKM. V lost 8 bases to trimming and J lost 0 bases; unmatched junction nucleotides: 7. The CDR3 consists of 15 residues.

The gene calls are TRBV30 and TRBJ1-5; the D gene is possibly TRBD1 (6 bases). Germline lookup yields CDR1 GTSNPN and CDR2 SVGIG (reference sequence). Between the trimmed V and J ends, which lost 3 bases and 4 bases, there was a span of 19 bases. CDR3 length: 16 amino acids. The CDR3, as DNA: TGTGCCTGGAGCCGGGGACACTCCAACTTTAATCAGCCCCAGCATTTT. It yields the protein CAWSRGHSNFNQPQHF.

The chain employs TRBV6-5 and TRBJ1-3; D uncertain. In germline, CDR1 is MNHEY, CDR2 SVGAGI. The ends were cut back, 10 bases at V and 0 bases at J, with 13 bases in the middle. The CDR3 is 14 amino acids. This CDR3 reads CATAAGVSGNTIYF. The CDR3 DNA reads as TGTGCCACCGCGGCGGGTGTCTCTGGAAACACCATATATTTT.

The chain carries TRBV7-2 and TRBJ2-7; 8 bases fit TRBD1. The ends lost 1 base at V and 2 bases at J; junction bases unmatched: 4. The CDR3 contains 15 residues. The germline CDR1 and CDR2 sequences are SGHTA and FQGNSA. The DNA of the CDR3 is TGTGCCAGCAGCTTAGTTAGGGGACAGGCCTACGAGCAGTACTTC. This gives the protein CASSLVRGQAYEQYF.

Worth noting for this clone: The sample carries other DNA sequences with the same CDR3. The chain joins TRBV19 to TRBJ1-5; D remains ambiguous. Germline loops: CDR1 LNHDA, CDR2 SQIVND (reference sequence). The CDR3 runs to 13 residues. With 4 bases removed from V and 4 bases from J, the gap between germline ends came to 8 bases. CDR3 amino acids: CASSRGFNQPQHF. In DNA, the CDR3 is TGTGCCAGTAGTAGGGGATTTAATCAGCCCCAGCATTTT. Using reference TRBV19 and TRBJ1-5 for the parts outside the CDR3, the full variable domain is DGGITQSPKYLFRKEGQNVTLSCEQNLNHDAMYWYRQDPGQGLRLIYYSQIVNDFQKGDIAEGYSVSREKKESFPLTVTSAQKNPTAFYLCASSRGFNQPQHFGDGTRLSIL.

The V gene is TRBV11-3, the J gene TRBJ2-1; D possibly corresponds to TRBD2 (6 bases). V lost 0 bases to trimming and J lost 9 bases, with 12 bases between them. CDR3 length: 14 amino acids. From germline, CDR1 is SGHNT and CDR2 YENEEA. As DNA, the CDR3 is TGTGCCAGCAGCTTAGAGGGAGGAATGGGTGAGCAGTTCTTC. It is translated as CASSLEGGMGEQFF.

The chain joins TRBV6-1 to TRBJ2-5, with D possibly matching TRBD2 (6 bases). Germline V gene lookup returns CDR1 MNHNS and CDR2 SASEGT. The germline V and J ends were trimmed by 2 bases and 0 bases, with 16 bases remaining between them. The CDR3 has 17 amino acids. DNA for the CDR3: TGTGCCAGCAGTGAATTGGCGGGGAATGTTAACCAAGAGACCCAGTACTTC. Translated, it gives CASSELAGNVNQETQYF.

The chain employs TRBV23-1 and TRBJ1-5; 11 bases map to TRBD1. Being an ORF, TRBV23-1 has a function that is uncertain. Trimming cost V 2 bases and J 3 bases; bases outside gene matches: 3. This CDR3 comprises 16 residues. The DNA for the CDR3 is TGCGCCAGCAGTCAAGAGGACAGGGGGCACAATCAGCCCCAGCATTTT. Translation: CASSQEDRGHNQPQHF.

The chain employs TRBV7-2 and TRBJ2-5, with a tentative D call TRBD2 (5 bases). The V gene lost 2 bases and the J gene lost 7 bases, with 8 bases spanning the gap. CDR1 is SGHTA and CDR2 is FQGNSA in the germline V gene. CDR3 length: 12 amino acids. CDR3: CASSLLSGTQYF. DNA of the CDR3: TGTGCCAGCAGCTTATTAAGCGGGACCCAGTACTTC. Complete variable domain (other parts from reference TRBV7-2 and TRBJ2-5): GAGVSQSPSNKVTEKGKDVELRCDPISGHTALYWYRQSLGQGLEFLIYFQGNSAPDKSGLPSDRFSAERTGGSVSTLTIQRTQQEDSAVYLCASSLLSGTQYFGPGTRLLVL.

CDR3 DNA sequence: TGTGCCAGCAGCTTGGCCCTTGGACAGAACCTCTATGGCTACACCTTC. This sequence encodes CASSLALGQNLYGYTF. The gene calls are TRBV5-4 and TRBJ1-2; weak D call: TRBD1 (6 bases). Germline CDR1 reads SGHNT; CDR2 reads YYREEE (reference sequence). The CDR3 is 16 amino acids. V shed 0 bases and J shed 4 bases, with 16 bases lying between them. The full variable domain, rest sourced from reference TRBV5-4 and TRBJ1-2, is ETGVTQSPTHLIKTRGQQVTLRCSSQSGHNTVSWYQQALGQGPQFIFQYYREEENGRGNFPPRFSGLQFPNYSSELNVNALELDDSALYLCASSLALGQNLYGYTFGSGTRLTVV.

This rearrangement joins TRBV9 to TRBJ2-5, with 12 bases lining up with TRBD2. Losses at the gene ends were 4 bases for V and 5 bases for J; bases not matched to a gene: 6. Germline assignment: CDR1 SGDLS and CDR2 YYNGEE. This CDR3 is built from 15 residues. The CDR3 sequence: CASSPSGRVKETQYF. As DNA, the CDR3 is TGTGCCAGCAGCCCTAGCGGGAGGGTGAAGGAGACCCAGTACTTC.

The V gene is TRBV14, the J gene TRBJ2-7; no clear D gene. Germline V gene data show CDR1 as SGHDN and CDR2 as FVKESK. With 1 base removed from V and 2 bases from J, the gap between germline ends came to 9 bases. The CDR3 sequence is 14 residues long. The CDR3 coding sequence is TGTGCCAGCAGCCAAGGTTTAGAGGCCTACGAGCAGTACTTC. Protein: CASSQGLEAYEQYF.

The chain uses TRBV10-3 and TRBJ2-2; 9 bases match TRBD2. The germline V gene has CDR1 ENHRY and CDR2 SYGVKD. The CDR3 length is 17 residues. The J segment lost 3 bases and the V segment lost 1 base, leaving 6 bases of the junction unmatched. The CDR3 here is CAISEWGSGSDTGELFF. CDR3 nucleotide sequence: TGTGCCATCAGTGAGTGGGGTAGCGGGAGCGACACCGGGGAGCTGTTTTTT.